The clone carrying this T cell receptor beta chain was picked up many times. Reverse transcription used approximately 500 ng RNA and constant-region primers for alpha and beta. Alpha and beta chain libraries were made separately by chain-specific third strand synthesis with multiplexing indices. TCRdb reanalysed the 5' RACE reads using MiXCR and keeps one entry per CDR3 protein. Of fewer than 20,000 distinct CDR3 sequences in the sample, more than 7.5% were seen once. This CDR3 region has 17 residues. V gave up 1 base and J gave up 2 bases, with 20 bases separating them. Germline V gene data show CDR1 as SQVTM and CDR2 as ANQGSEA. The sample is drawn from a study of HIV-infected patients and healthy controls. No cell fractionation was done, so the repertoire covers all unsorted peripheral blood T cells.

Specimen: blood. This sequence joins TRBV29-1 and TRBJ1-1; possible D gene TRBD1, 6 bases. This receptor was taken from an adult in good health. The CDR3: CSVEVARGPQQNTEAFF. DNA for the CDR3: TGCAGCGTTGAAGTCGCCAGGGGACCCCAACAAAACACTGAAGCTTTCTTT.